Sequencing of this TCR beta chain was carried out in a study of post-analysis software for immune sequencing data. Unique molecular identifiers were built into the TCR beta cDNA libraries. With roughly 0.9 to 11 million T cells as the source, 450,000 to 600,000 cDNA molecules resulted. TCRdb re-called the PCR reads through MiXCR, storing one row per CDR3 protein. The profile shows some 190,000 distinct CDR3 sequences, approximately 28% of them singletons. This clonotype has just one count. A much larger clone differs from this one at a single base, so this may be a read error. The TCR comes from a girl younger than 18 with multiple sclerosis. Sequenced: blood.

Here the CDR3 reads CATSRDIIPDYGYTF. The DNA of the CDR3 is TGTGCCACCAGCAGGGACATAATACCGGACTATGGCTACACCTTC. The chain joins TRBV15 to TRBJ1-2; weak D call: TRBD1 (5 bases). The CDR3 length is 15 residues. The V gene's germline CDR1 is LNHNV and CDR2 YYDKDF (reference sequence). Trimming removed 3 bases from V and 3 bases from J, with 14 bases in between.